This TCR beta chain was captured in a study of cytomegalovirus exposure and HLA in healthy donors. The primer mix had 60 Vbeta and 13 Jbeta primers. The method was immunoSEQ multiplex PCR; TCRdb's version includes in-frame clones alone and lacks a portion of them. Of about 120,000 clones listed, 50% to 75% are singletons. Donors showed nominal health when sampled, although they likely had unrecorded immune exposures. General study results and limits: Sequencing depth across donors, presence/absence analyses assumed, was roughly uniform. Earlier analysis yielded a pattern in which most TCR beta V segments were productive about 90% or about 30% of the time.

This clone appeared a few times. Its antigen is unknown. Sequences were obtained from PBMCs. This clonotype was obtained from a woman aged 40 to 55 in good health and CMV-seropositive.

CDR3 nucleotide sequence: TGTGCCAGTAGTATAACCCCGGACTATTCCTACAATGAGCAGTTCTTC. Translated: CASSITPDYSYNEQFF. The rearrangement joins TRBV19 to TRBJ2-1; D perhaps matches TRBD2 (6 bases). Germline CDR1 reads LNHDA; CDR2 reads SQIVND (reference sequence). The CDR3 is 16 amino acids. V was shortened by 2 bases and J by 1 base, with 12 bases between the two germline ends.